This T cell receptor beta chain came from a study of cytomegalovirus exposure and HLA in healthy donors. Vbeta (60) and Jbeta (13) primers were used in the PCR. The repertoire was sequenced with immunoSEQ multiplex PCR; TCRdb's copy has only in-frame clones and lacks some. The sample has about 200,000 clones. In germline, CDR1 is SQVTM, CDR2 ANQGSEA. The CDR3 is made up of 13 amino acids. Trimming took off 2 bases at V and 0 bases at J, with 7 bases between the two ends. Sequencing used PBMCs. J is TRBJ1-1 and V is TRBV29-1; D is unresolved. The origin of this receptor is a boy between 10 and 17 years old in good health and CMV-seronegative. The CDR3: CSVEKQLNTEAFF. The CDR3 DNA follows: TGCAGCGTTGAAAAACAGCTGAACACTGAAGCTTTCTTT.